The 29 T cell receptor beta chains reported below all come from one sample, sequenced in a study of cytomegalovirus exposure and HLA in healthy donors listed by TCRdb under 2017. Library creation used the immunoSEQ multiplex PCR assay. A mixture of 60 forward primers for TCR Vbeta segments and 13 reverse primers for TCR Jbeta segments was used in the multiplex PCR. TCRdb took over this immuneACCESS table, retaining in-frame rearrangements with V and J assigned. Such tables are incomplete; in checked studies, under half of the missing clones stem from an unresolved V gene, and the remainder is unexplained. The sample's table covers 100,000 to 150,000 clones. The leading ten clones occupy approximately 1% of the sample. The sample taken for sequencing was PBMCs. The receptors here all came from a man in his late teens or twenties in good health and CMV-seronegative.

This chain connects TRBV30 to TRBJ1-2, with D possibly being TRBD1 (5 bases). V was shortened by 5 bases and J by 8 bases, with 12 bases between the two germline ends. CDR1 GTSNPN and CDR2 SVGIG come from the germline V gene (reference sequence). The CDR3 contains 11 residues. CDR3 sequence reads: CAWGPGYGYTF. The CDR3 coding sequence is TGTGCCTGGGGCCCAGGGTACGGCTACACCTTC.

The chain recombines TRBV5-4 with TRBJ2-3; no definite D call. The CDR3 spans 14 residues. Trimming shortened V by 0 bases and J by 3 bases, and 8 bases separated the two germline ends. Germline lookup yields CDR1 SGHNT and CDR2 YYREEE (reference sequence). The CDR3 loop reads CASSLGDRTDTQYF. The DNA of the CDR3 is TGTGCCAGCAGCTTGGGTGATCGGACAGATACGCAGTATTTT.

This chain links TRBV30 with TRBJ2-7, with 10 bases lining up with TRBD2. Germline-derived CDR1 and CDR2 are GTSNPN and SVGIG (reference sequence). CDR3 size: 13 residues. V lost 7 bases, J lost 3 bases, and 6 bases stayed unmatched. Written as DNA, the CDR3 is TGTGCCTTCGGGACTAGCGTAGACTACGAGCAGTACTTC. Protein sequence: CAFGTSVDYEQYF.

The gene calls are TRBV27 and TRBJ1-1; D may be TRBD1 (5 bases). V lost 10 bases and J lost 7, with 13 bases in between. This CDR3 has 11 residues. Per the germline V gene, CDR1 is MNHEY and CDR2 is SMNVEV (reference sequence). The CDR3 nucleotides read TGTGCCACCTCCCGGGGGAATGAAGCTTTCTTT. This gives the protein CATSRGNEAFF.

V is TRBV9 and J is TRBJ1-2, with 7 bases aligning to TRBD1. The CDR3 loop spans 15 amino acids. V lost 4 bases and J lost 0; bases outside the gene matches: 6. The V gene's germline CDR1 is SGDLS and CDR2 YYNGEE. Here the CDR3 reads CASSPGDRSNYGYTF. Here the CDR3 DNA reads TGTGCCAGCAGCCCAGGGGACAGATCTAACTATGGCTACACCTTC.

This chain links TRBV5-6 with TRBJ2-7; no firm D call. Trimming pared 0 bases from V and 2 bases from J, leaving 9 bases between. Germline CDR1 reads SGHDT; CDR2 reads YYEEEE. This CDR3 spans 14 amino acids. Written as DNA, the CDR3 is TGTGCCAGCAGCTTGGTTCACTACCCCTACGAGCAGTACTTC. Its translation: CASSLVHYPYEQYF.

The chain uses TRBV5-1 and TRBJ1-2; D may be TRBD1 (6 bases). V was shortened by 4 bases and J by 8 bases, with 21 bases between the two germline ends. The germline V gene has CDR1 SGHRS and CDR2 YFSETQ. This CDR3 has 15 amino acids. The CDR3, as DNA: TGCGCCAGCAGCGACATGCTAACAGGGACGAGGGGCTACACCTTC. This codes for CASSDMLTGTRGYTF. Together with reference TRBV5-1 and TRBJ1-2, the CDR3 gives the full variable domain: KAGVTQTPRYLIKTRGQQVTLSCSPISGHRSVSWYQQTPGQGLQFLFEYFSETQRNKGNFPGRFSGRQFSNSRSEMNVSTLELGDSALYLCASSDMLTGTRGYTFGSGTRLTVV.

This chain connects TRBV29-1 to TRBJ1-1; TRBD1 aligns across 9 bases. V dropped 5 bases and J dropped 7; count of bases not matched to a gene: 14. This CDR3 is 15 amino acids long. Germline V gene lookup returns CDR1 SQVTM and CDR2 ANQGSEA. CDR3 loop: CSVNVLGTGFSEAFF. In nucleotides, the CDR3 is TGCAGCGTTAACGTGTTAGGGACAGGGTTTAGTGAAGCTTTCTTT.

The rearrangement joins TRBV10-2 to TRBJ2-5; 11 bases agree with TRBD1. Per the germline V gene, CDR1 is WSHSY and CDR2 is SAAADI. V was pared by 0 bases and J by 4 bases, with 1 base of the junction left unmatched. The CDR3 sequence is 15 residues long. The CDR3 sequence is CASSESGTGGETQYF. The CDR3 coding sequence is TGCGCCAGCAGTGAGTCTGGGACAGGGGGAGAGACCCAGTACTTC.

The rearrangement links TRBV5-1 to TRBJ1-2; D is uncertain. The CDR3 covers 14 residues. The germline V gene has CDR1 SGHRS and CDR2 YFSETQ. Trimming shortened V by 6 bases and J by 0 bases, and 12 bases separated the two germline ends. CDR3 amino acids: CASIPGGTNYGYTF. The DNA of the CDR3 is TGCGCCAGCATCCCGGGAGGGACTAACTATGGCTACACCTTC.

The chain links TRBV7-9 to TRBJ1-1; D call uncertain. CDR3 size: 13 residues. Trimming removed 4 bases at V and 0 bases at J, with 6 bases between. Germline V gives CDR1 SEHNR, CDR2 FQNEAQ (reference sequence). CDR3 residues: CASSWALNTEAFF. The CDR3 bases are TGTGCCAGCAGCTGGGCTTTGAACACTGAAGCTTTCTTT.

The chain recombines TRBV11-1 with TRBJ2-3; D may be TRBD2 (6 bases). V was clipped by 2 bases and J by 4 bases, with 16 bases between them. The CDR3 spans 16 residues. The V gene's germline CDR1 is SGHAT and CDR2 FQDESV (reference sequence). DNA of the CDR3: TGTGCCAGCAGCTTATTAAGAGCGGGTGGTCCAGATACGCAGTATTTT. This encodes CASSLLRAGGPDTQYF.

This chain links TRBV5-1 with TRBJ2-1, with no clear D. V lost 2 bases to trimming and J lost 9 bases, with 15 bases between them. This CDR3 region has 14 residues. The germline gives CDR1 SGHRS, CDR2 YFSETQ. CDR3 bases: TGCGCCAGCAGCTTTGAGGCTACGTCCGCTGAGCAGTTCTTC. It codes for CASSFEATSAEQFF.

The gene calls are TRBV14 and TRBJ2-7; a possible D gene is TRBD1 (5 bases). V was cut by 4 bases and J by 6 bases, with 13 bases left in between. The CDR3 totals 13 residues. Germline values: CDR1 SGHDN, CDR2 FVKESK. As DNA, the CDR3 is TGTGCCAGCAGCCCCAGTCAGGGTGGCGAGCAGTACTTC. Residues: CASSPSQGGEQYF. Combining the CDR3 with reference TRBV14 and TRBJ2-7 gives the whole variable domain EAGVTQFPSHSVIEKGQTVTLRCDPISGHDNLYWYRRVMGKEIKFLLHFVKESKQDESGMPNNRFLAERTGGTYSTLKVQPAELEDSGVYFCASSPSQGGEQYFGPGTRLTVT.

This sequence joins TRBV5-1 and TRBJ1-1; no definite D call. CDR3 length: 14 amino acids. Germline V gene lookup returns CDR1 SGHRS and CDR2 YFSETQ. V lost 4 bases and J 7 bases, leaving 17 bases between the germline ends. CDR3 in amino acids: CASSPTISRGEAFF. The CDR3, as DNA: TGCGCCAGCAGCCCGACAATCTCCCGGGGTGAAGCTTTCTTT. The variable domain in full, with the rest retrieved from reference TRBV5-1 and TRBJ1-1, is KAGVTQTPRYLIKTRGQQVTLSCSPISGHRSVSWYQQTPGQGLQFLFEYFSETQRNKGNFPGRFSGRQFSNSRSEMNVSTLELGDSALYLCASSPTISRGEAFFGQGTRLTVV.

The chain carries TRBV19 and TRBJ1-1, with D possibly being TRBD1 (5 bases). CDR1 and CDR2 from the germline V gene are LNHDA and SQIVND (reference sequence). Trimming took off 7 bases at V and 1 base at J, with 10 bases between the two ends. The CDR3 spans 13 residues. CDR3 loop: CASKRTQNTEAFF. The CDR3 nucleotides are TGTGCCAGTAAGAGGACACAGAACACTGAAGCTTTCTTT.

As for this clone: The sample carries other DNA sequences with the same CDR3. The DNA of the CDR3 is TGCGCCAGCAGCTTTAGGACAGGCCAAGAGACCCAGTACTTC. Protein product: CASSFRTGQETQYF. The V gene is TRBV5-1, the J gene TRBJ2-5; 7 bases are shared with TRBD1. Per the germline V gene, CDR1 is SGHRS and CDR2 is YFSETQ. The V gene end was trimmed by 2 bases and the J gene end by 1 base; junction bases not matched to a gene: 2. This CDR3 contains 14 residues.

The chain joins TRBV5-1 to TRBJ1-2; weak D call: TRBD1 (5 bases). CDR3 size: 15 residues. The germline V and J ends were trimmed by 4 bases and 3 bases, with 16 bases remaining between them. CDR1 SGHRS and CDR2 YFSETQ come from the germline V gene. The chain's CDR3 is CASSPEQVGDYGYTF. In DNA form, the CDR3 reads TGCGCCAGCAGCCCGGAACAGGTTGGGGACTATGGCTACACCTTC.

The CDR3 DNA reads as TGTGCCAGCAGCTTAGAAGCGGGGAGCTACGAGCAGTACTTC. Its protein product is CASSLEAGSYEQYF. V and J are TRBV7-9 and TRBJ2-7; 7 nucleotides line up with TRBD2. Germline-derived CDR1 and CDR2 are SEHNR and FQNEAQ (reference sequence). V dropped 1 base and J dropped 3; count of bases not matched to a gene: 3. The CDR3 length is 14 residues.

The chain recombines TRBV27 with TRBJ1-1; 8 bases map to TRBD1. CDR1 and CDR2 (germline): MNHEY, SMNVEV (reference sequence). V lost 5 bases to trimming and J lost 1 base; unmatched junction nucleotides: 9. The length of the CDR3 is 16 residues. The chain's CDR3 is CASSIRTGLRNTEAFF. The CDR3, as DNA: TGTGCCAGCAGTATTCGGACAGGGCTTAGGAACACTGAAGCTTTCTTT.

The chain is built from TRBV7-9 and TRBJ2-1; 8 bases line up with TRBD2. CDR1 SEHNR and CDR2 FQNEAQ come from the germline V gene (reference sequence). The CDR3 is 16 amino acids. After removal of 6 bases from V and 6 bases from J, the junction contained 13 bases not matched to a gene. The chain's CDR3 is CASSTLQVAGRNEQFF. The CDR3 coding sequence is TGTGCCAGCAGTACACTCCAGGTAGCGGGACGCAATGAGCAGTTCTTC.

This chain uses TRBV7-9 with TRBJ1-1; D is unclear. Trimming removed 1 base at V and 5 bases at J, with 8 bases between. The germline V gene encodes CDR1 SEHNR and CDR2 FQNEAQ (reference sequence). There are 13 residues in the CDR3. The CDR3: CASSLESGTEAFF. The CDR3 nucleotides read TGTGCCAGCAGCTTAGAATCGGGGACTGAAGCTTTCTTT.

J is TRBJ2-7 and V is TRBV18; D not certain. The CDR3 contains 14 residues. Germline lookup yields CDR1 KGHSH and CDR2 LQKENI. Between the trimmed V and J ends, which lost 4 bases and 3 bases, there was a span of 13 bases. CDR3: CASSQGIGFYEQYF. CDR3 nucleotide sequence: TGTGCCAGCTCACAAGGCATCGGGTTCTACGAGCAGTACTTC.

V is TRBV10-3 and J is TRBJ2-7, with TRBD2 matching over 9 bases. The germline gives CDR1 ENHRY, CDR2 SYGVKD. V shed 4 bases, J shed 2 bases, and the junction held 9 bases outside the gene matches. The CDR3 consists of 16 residues. The CDR3, as DNA: TGTGCCATCAGTGGGGGAGGACTAGCGCATACCTACGAGCAGTACTTC. Translating gives CAISGGGLAHTYEQYF.

The chain links TRBV2 to TRBJ1-2, with 8 bases that match TRBD1. This CDR3 is built from 10 residues. Per the germline V gene, CDR1 is SNHLY and CDR2 is FYNNEI. V lost 6 bases, J lost 11 bases, and 2 bases stayed unmatched. CDR3 bases: TGTGCCAGCAGCCGACAGGGGTACACCTTC. This encodes CASSRQGYTF.

V usage is TRBV6-5 and J usage is TRBJ2-1; 8 nucleotides match TRBD2. Germline trimming cut 2 bases from V and 6 bases from J; bases unmatched to any gene: 3. The CDR3 contains 14 residues. Germline loops: CDR1 MNHEY, CDR2 SVGAGI. CDR3 nucleotide sequence: TGTGCCAGCAGTTACGCGGGAGGAGGCAATGAGCAGTTCTTC. It encodes CASSYAGGGNEQFF.

This chain connects TRBV5-1 to TRBJ2-3, with 10 bases lining up with TRBD2. The CDR3 loop spans 16 amino acids. V dropped 7 bases and J dropped 2; count of bases not matched to a gene: 10. Looked up from germline, CDR1 is SGHRS and CDR2 is YFSETQ. CDR3 DNA: TGCGCCAGCGACGGTGGACTAGCGGCGACCACAGATACGCAGTATTTT. The encoded protein is CASDGGLAATTDTQYF. The variable domain in full, completed from reference TRBV5-1 and TRBJ2-3, reads KAGVTQTPRYLIKTRGQQVTLSCSPISGHRSVSWYQQTPGQGLQFLFEYFSETQRNKGNFPGRFSGRQFSNSRSEMNVSTLELGDSALYLCASDGGLAATTDTQYFGPGTRLTVL.

The chain couples TRBV15 to TRBJ2-4; a possible D gene is TRBD1 (5 bases). Germline V gene data show CDR1 as LNHNV and CDR2 as YYDKDF (reference sequence). The CDR3 contains 18 residues. V lost 0 bases and J lost 6, with 21 bases in between. The DNA of the CDR3 is TGTGCCACCAGCAGAGATAGATCCGGCAGGGCCCTAGGAAACATTCAGTACTTC. This codes for CATSRDRSGRALGNIQYF.

The chain recombines TRBV28 with TRBJ2-7, with D possibly matching TRBD1 (6 bases). Trimming pared 2 bases from V and 6 bases from J, leaving 14 bases between. CDR1 MDHEN and CDR2 SYDVKM come from the germline V gene. The CDR3 contains 14 residues. CDR3 in DNA: TGTGCCAGCAGTTTACGAGGGGGTTCTGTCGAGCAGTACTTC. Its protein product is CASSLRGGSVEQYF.